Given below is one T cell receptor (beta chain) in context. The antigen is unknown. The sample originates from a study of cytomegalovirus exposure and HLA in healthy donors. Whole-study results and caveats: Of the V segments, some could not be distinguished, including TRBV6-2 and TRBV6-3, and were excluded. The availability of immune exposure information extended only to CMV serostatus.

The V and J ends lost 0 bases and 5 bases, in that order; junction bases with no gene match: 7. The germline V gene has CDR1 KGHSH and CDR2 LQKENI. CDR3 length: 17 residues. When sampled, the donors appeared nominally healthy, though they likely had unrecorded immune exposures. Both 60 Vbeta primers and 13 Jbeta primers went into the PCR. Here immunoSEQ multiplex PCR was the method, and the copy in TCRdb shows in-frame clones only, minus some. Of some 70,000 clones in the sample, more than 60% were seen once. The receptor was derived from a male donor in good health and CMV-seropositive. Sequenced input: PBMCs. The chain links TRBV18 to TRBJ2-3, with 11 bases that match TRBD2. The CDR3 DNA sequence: TGTGCCAGCTCACCACCGGCGCTAGCGGGGGGCAGAGATACGCAGTATTTT. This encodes CASSPPALAGGRDTQYF.